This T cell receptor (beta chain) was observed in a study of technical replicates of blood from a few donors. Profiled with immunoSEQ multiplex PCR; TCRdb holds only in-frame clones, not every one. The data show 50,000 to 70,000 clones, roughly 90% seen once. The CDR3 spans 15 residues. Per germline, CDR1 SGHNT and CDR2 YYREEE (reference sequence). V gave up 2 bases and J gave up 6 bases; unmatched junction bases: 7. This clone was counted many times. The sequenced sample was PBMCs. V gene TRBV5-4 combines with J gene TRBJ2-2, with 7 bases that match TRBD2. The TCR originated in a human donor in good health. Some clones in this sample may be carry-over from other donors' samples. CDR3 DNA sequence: TGTGCCAGCAGCTTTGGACTAGGAGGGTCCGGGGAGCTGTTTTTT. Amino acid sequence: CASSFGLGGSGELFF.